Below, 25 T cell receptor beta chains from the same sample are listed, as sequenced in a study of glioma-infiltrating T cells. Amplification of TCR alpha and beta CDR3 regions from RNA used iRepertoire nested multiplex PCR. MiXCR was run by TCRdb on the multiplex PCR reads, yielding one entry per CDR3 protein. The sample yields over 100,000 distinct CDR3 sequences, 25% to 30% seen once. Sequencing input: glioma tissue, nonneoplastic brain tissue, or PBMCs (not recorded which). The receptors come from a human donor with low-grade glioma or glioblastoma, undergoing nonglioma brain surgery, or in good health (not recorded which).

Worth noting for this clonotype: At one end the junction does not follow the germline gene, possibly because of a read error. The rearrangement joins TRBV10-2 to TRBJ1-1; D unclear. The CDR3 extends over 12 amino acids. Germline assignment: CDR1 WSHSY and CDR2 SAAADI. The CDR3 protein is CATRDTATEAFF. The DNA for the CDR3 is TGTGCCACCAGAGACACGGCGACCGAAGCTTTCTTT.

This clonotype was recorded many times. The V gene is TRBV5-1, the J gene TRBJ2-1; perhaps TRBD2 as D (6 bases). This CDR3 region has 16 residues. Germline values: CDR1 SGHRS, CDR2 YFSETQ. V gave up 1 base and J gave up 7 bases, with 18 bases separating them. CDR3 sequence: CASSLLGRSGGNEQFF. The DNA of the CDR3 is TGCGCCAGCAGCTTGTTGGGGCGCTCAGGAGGGAATGAGCAGTTCTTC. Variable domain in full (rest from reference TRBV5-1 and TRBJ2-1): KAGVTQTPRYLIKTRGQQVTLSCSPISGHRSVSWYQQTPGQGLQFLFEYFSETQRNKGNFPGRFSGRQFSNSRSEMNVSTLELGDSALYLCASSLLGRSGGNEQFFGPGTRLTVL.

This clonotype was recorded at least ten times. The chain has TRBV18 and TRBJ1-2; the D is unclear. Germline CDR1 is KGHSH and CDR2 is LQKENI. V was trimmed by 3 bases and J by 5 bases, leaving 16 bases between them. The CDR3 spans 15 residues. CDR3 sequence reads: CASSPTATDAYGYTF. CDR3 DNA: TGTGCCAGCTCACCTACCGCGACGGATGCGTATGGCTACACCTTC.

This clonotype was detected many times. The chain's CDR3 is CASSAGTGPGGEAFF. CDR3 bases: TGCGCCAGCAGCGCCGGGACAGGCCCCGGTGGTGAAGCTTTCTTT. The gene calls are TRBV5-1 and TRBJ1-1; 8 bases are a match to TRBD1. CDR1 is SGHRS and CDR2 is YFSETQ in the germline V gene. The CDR3 length is 15 residues. Trimming cost V 4 bases and J 7 bases; bases outside gene matches: 12.

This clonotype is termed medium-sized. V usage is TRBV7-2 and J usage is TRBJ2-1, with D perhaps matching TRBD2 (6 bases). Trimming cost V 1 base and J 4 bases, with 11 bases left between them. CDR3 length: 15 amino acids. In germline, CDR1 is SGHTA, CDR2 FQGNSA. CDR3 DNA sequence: TGTGCCAGCAGCTTAGTAGCGGCCCATTACAATGAGCAGTTCTTC. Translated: CASSLVAAHYNEQFF.

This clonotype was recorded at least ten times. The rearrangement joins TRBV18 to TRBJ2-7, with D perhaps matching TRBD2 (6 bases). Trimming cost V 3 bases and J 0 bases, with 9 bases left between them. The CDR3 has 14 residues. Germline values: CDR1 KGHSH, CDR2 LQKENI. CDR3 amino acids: CASSPSGISYEQYF. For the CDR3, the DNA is TGTGCCAGCTCACCTAGCGGAATCTCCTACGAGCAGTACTTC.

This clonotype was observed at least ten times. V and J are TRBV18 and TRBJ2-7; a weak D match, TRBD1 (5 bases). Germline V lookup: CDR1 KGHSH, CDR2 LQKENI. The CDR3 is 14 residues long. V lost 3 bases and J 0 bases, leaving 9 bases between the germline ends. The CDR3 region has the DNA TGTGCCAGCTCACCTCAGGGTGGCTCCTACGAGCAGTACTTC. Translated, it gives CASSPQGGSYEQYF.

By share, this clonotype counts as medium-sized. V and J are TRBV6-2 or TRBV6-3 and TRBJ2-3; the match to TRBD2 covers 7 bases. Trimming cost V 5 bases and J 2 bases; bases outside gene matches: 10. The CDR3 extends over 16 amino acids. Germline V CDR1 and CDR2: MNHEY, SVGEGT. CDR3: CASSPLAVYSTDTQYF. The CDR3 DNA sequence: TGTGCCAGCAGTCCTCTAGCGGTCTACTCCACAGATACGCAGTATTTT.

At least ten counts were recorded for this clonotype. The CDR3: CASSRDRHEKLFF. The CDR3 coding sequence is TGTGCCAGCAGCCGGGACAGACATGAAAAACTGTTTTTT. The rearrangement uses TRBV7-2 and TRBJ1-4, with 7 positions matching TRBD1. CDR3 length: 13 amino acids. The germline gives CDR1 SGHTA, CDR2 FQGNSA. Unmatched junction bases numbered 3, after V lost 5 bases and J lost 6 bases. Complete variable domain (other parts from reference TRBV7-2 and TRBJ1-4): GAGVSQSPSNKVTEKGKDVELRCDPISGHTALYWYRQSLGQGLEFLIYFQGNSAPDKSGLPSDRFSAERTGGSVSTLTIQRTQQEDSAVYLCASSRDRHEKLFFGSGTQLSVL.

CDR3 amino acids: CASSSADLEAFF. The DNA of the CDR3 is TGTGCCAGCAGTTCCGCGGATCTTGAAGCTTTCTTT. The chain couples TRBV28 to TRBJ1-1, with D unclear. The CDR3 consists of 12 residues. The V and J ends lost 4 bases and 7 bases respectively, with 10 bases between them. CDR1 is MDHEN, CDR2 SYDVKM, per germline. Complete variable domain (other parts from reference TRBV28 and TRBJ1-1): DVKVTQSSRYLVKRTGEKVFLECVQDMDHENMFWYRQDPGLGLRLIYFSYDVKMKEKGDIPEGYSVSREKKERFSLILESASTNQTSMYLCASSSADLEAFFGQGTRLTVV.

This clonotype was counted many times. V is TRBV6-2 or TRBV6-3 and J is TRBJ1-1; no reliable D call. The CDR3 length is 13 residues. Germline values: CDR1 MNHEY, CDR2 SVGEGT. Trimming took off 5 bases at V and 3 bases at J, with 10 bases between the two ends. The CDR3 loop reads CASSPDAYTEAFF. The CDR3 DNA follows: TGTGCCAGCAGTCCTGACGCCTACACTGAAGCTTTCTTT.

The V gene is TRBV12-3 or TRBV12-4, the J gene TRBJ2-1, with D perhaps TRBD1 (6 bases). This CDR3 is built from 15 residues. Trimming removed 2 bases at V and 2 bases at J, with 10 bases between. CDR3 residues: CASSLRQVTYNEQFF. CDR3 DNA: TGTGCCAGCAGTTTAAGACAGGTGACCTACAATGAGCAGTTCTTC.

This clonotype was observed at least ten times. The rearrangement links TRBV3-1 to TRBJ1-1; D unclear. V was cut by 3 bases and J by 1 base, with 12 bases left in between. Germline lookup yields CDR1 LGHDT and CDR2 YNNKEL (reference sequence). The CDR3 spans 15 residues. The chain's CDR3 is CASSHVRERNTEAFF. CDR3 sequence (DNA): TGTGCCAGCAGCCATGTAAGGGAGAGGAACACTGAAGCTTTCTTT.

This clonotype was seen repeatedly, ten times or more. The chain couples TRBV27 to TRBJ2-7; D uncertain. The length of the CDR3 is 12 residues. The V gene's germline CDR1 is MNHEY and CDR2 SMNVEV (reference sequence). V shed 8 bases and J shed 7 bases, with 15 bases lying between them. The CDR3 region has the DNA TGTGCCAGCCCGCGCAGTCCTAGAGAGCAGTACTTC. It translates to CASPRSPREQYF.

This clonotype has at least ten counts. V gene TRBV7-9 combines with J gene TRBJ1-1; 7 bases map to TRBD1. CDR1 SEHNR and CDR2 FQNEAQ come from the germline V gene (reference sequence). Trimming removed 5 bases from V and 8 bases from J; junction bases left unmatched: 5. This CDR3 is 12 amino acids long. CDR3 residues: CASSLQDREAFF. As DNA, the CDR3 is TGTGCCAGCAGCCTACAGGACAGGGAAGCTTTCTTT. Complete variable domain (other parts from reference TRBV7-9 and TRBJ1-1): DTGVSQNPRHKITKRGQNVTFRCDPISEHNRLYWYRQTLGQGPEFLTYFQNEAQLEKSRLLSDRFSAERPKGSFSTLEIQRTEQGDSAMYLCASSLQDREAFFGQGTRLTVV.

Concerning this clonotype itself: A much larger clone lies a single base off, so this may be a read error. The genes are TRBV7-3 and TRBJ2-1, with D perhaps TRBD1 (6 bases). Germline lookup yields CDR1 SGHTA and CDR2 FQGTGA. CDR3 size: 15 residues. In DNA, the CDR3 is TGTGCCAGCAGCCTCCAGGGGTTCACTTTGGATGAGCATTTCTTC. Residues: CASSLQGFTLDEHFF.

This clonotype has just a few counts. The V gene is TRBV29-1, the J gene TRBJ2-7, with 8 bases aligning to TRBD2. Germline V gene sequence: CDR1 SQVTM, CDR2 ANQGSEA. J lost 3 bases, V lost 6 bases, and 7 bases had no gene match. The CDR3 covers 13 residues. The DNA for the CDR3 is TGCAGCGTCCGACTAGCGAATCTCTACGAGCAGTACTTC. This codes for CSVRLANLYEQYF.

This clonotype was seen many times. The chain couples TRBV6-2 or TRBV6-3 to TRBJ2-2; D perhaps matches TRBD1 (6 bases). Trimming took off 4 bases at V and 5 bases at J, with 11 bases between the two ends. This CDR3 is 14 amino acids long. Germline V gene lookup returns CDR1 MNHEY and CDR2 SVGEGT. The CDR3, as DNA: TGTGCCAGCAGTTTGATCGGGACAACCGGGGAGCTGTTTTTT. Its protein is CASSLIGTTGELFF.

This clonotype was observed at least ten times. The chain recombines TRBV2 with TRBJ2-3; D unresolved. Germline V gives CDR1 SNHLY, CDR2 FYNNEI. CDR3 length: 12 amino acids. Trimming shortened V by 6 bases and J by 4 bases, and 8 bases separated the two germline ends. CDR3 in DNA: TGTGCCAGCAGGGATCGATCAGATACGCAGTATTTT. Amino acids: CASRDRSDTQYF.

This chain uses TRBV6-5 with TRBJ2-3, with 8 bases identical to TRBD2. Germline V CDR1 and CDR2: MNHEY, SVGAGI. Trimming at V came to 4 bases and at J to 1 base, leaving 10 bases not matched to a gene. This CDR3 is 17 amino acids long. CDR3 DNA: TGTGCCAGCAGTTCCGTGGGAGCGGGGGTGCGCACAGATACGCAGTATTTT. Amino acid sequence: CASSSVGAGVRTDTQYF.

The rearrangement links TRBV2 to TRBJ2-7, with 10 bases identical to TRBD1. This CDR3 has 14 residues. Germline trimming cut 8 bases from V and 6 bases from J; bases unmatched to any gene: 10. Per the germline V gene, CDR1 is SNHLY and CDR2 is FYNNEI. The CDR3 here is CASPRQGALIEQYF. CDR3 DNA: TGTGCCAGCCCCAGACAGGGGGCCCTTATCGAGCAGTACTTC.

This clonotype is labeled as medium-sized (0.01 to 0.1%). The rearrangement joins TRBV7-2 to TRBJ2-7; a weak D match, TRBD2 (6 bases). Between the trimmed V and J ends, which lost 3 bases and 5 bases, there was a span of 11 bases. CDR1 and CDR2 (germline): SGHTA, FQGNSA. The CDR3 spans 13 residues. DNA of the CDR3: TGTGCCAGCAGCTTTTGGGGAGGCCACGAGCAGTACTTC. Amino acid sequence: CASSFWGGHEQYF.

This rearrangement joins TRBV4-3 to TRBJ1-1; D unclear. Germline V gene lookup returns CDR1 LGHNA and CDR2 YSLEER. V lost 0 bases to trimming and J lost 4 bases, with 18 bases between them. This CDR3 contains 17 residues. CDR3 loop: CASSQEEFWVASTEAFF. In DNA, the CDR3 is TGCGCCAGCAGCCAAGAGGAATTTTGGGTGGCGAGCACTGAAGCTTTCTTT.

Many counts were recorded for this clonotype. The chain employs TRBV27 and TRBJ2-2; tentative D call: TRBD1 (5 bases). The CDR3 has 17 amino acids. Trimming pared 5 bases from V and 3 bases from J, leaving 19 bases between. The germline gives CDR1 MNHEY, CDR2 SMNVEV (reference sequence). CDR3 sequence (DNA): TGTGCCAGCAGTGCTTTCCAGGGTTTCCTCGACACCGGGGAGCTGTTTTTT. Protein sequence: CASSAFQGFLDTGELFF.

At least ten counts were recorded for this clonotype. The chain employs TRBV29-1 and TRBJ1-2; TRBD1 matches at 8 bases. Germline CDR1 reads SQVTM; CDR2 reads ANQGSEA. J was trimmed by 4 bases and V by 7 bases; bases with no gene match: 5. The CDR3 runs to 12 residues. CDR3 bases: TGCAGCGCAGGGGACAGGATCTATGGCTACACCTTC. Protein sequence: CSAGDRIYGYTF.